This note documents a single T cell receptor (beta chain) sequence. This entry comes from a study of PD-L1 blockade in urothelial cancer. Study-wide context: Among blood samples, the median T cell count was approximately 150,000.

Per germline, CDR1 SGHRS and CDR2 YFSETQ. Trimming pared 4 bases from V and 0 bases from J, leaving 9 bases between. The CDR3 sequence is 14 residues long. Profiled with immunoSEQ multiplex PCR; TCRdb holds only in-frame clones, not every one. The sample includes about 50,000 clones, around 85% seen only once; the top ten take approximately 1.8%. This sample's time point: peripheral blood 6 weeks after treatment start. This TCR derives from a man over 45 with urothelial cancer. The rearrangement links TRBV5-1 to TRBJ2-3; D is uncertain. The sequencing used PBMCs, collected around atezolizumab (anti-PD-L1) treatment. This chain's CDR3 is CASSLHSSTDTQYF. The CDR3 nucleotides read TGCGCCAGCAGCCTTCACTCCAGCACAGATACGCAGTATTTT.